This is a list of T cell receptor beta chains from one sample in a study of cytomegalovirus exposure and HLA in healthy donors. TCRdb keeps only in-frame clones here, not all; method: immunoSEQ multiplex PCR. The sample holds hundreds of thousands of clones, around 87% seen once. Specimen: PBMCs. These receptors were obtained from a young woman in good health and CMV-seropositive. The CDR3 runs from the conserved cysteine through the conserved F or W. Each record gives: D gene, J gene, V gene, CDR3 length, clone size, CDR3 DNA, CDR3 protein. D genes are given only for firm matches. Clone size is given for some rows only: seen once, a few or many times, or a class if the clone is expanded.

>.|TRBJ2-3|TRBV6-1|15|.
TGTGCCAGCAGTCTCCTAGACAGCCGCACAGATACGCAGTATTTT
CASSLLDSRTDTQYF
>.|TRBJ1-4|TRBV11-2|16|.
TGTGCCAGCAGCTCCAACAGGGATGCAACTAATGAAAAACTGTTTTTT
CASSSNRDATNEKLFF
>TRBD1|TRBJ2-2|TRBV19|15|.
TGTGCCAGTAGAAGGGACAGGGGTTTGAGCGGGGAGCTGTTTTTT
CASRRDRGLSGELFF
>.|TRBJ2-7|TRBV5-1|13|.
TGCGCCAGCAGCTTGGTGCAGGACTACGAGCAGTACTTC
CASSLVQDYEQYF
>TRBD1|TRBJ1-2|TRBV9|23|once
TGTGCCAGCAGCGTAGAGTATGGTGGGGACAGGGGGCCCCAACCCTCTCCTAACTATGGCTACACCTTC
CASSVEYGGDRGPQPSPNYGYTF
>.|TRBJ1-1|TRBV2|15|.
TGTGCCAGCATAGCGGCAGGGGAGGGGGACACTGAAGCTTTCTTT
CASIAAGEGDTEAFF
>.|TRBJ2-5|TRBV15|15|.
TGTGCCACCAGCAGTGAGCTGGGAGTATCGGAGACCCAGTACTTC
CATSSELGVSETQYF
>TRBD1|TRBJ1-2|TRBV5-1|15|.
TGCGCCAGCAGCTTGACTGGACAGGGATATCATGGCTACACCTTC
CASSLTGQGYHGYTF
>TRBD1|TRBJ1-2|TRBV27|13|few
TGTGCCAGCAGTCGACAGGGGGCGAATGGCTACACCTTC
CASSRQGANGYTF
>.|TRBJ1-1|TRBV29-1|13|.
TGCAGCGCGCCCCTCGGGGGGCCCACTGAAGCTTTCTTT
CSAPLGGPTEAFF
>TRBD1|TRBJ2-5|TRBV5-1|14|.
TGCGCCAGCAGTCCCGGGACAGGGGGAGAGACCCAGTACTTC
CASSPGTGGETQYF
>TRBD1|TRBJ2-7|TRBV16|14|.
TGTGCCAGCAGCCAATCGCGACAGGGGGACGAGCAGTACTTC
CASSQSRQGDEQYF
>.|TRBJ2-5|TRBV5-5|15|.
TGTGCCAGCAGCTTGGGGGTGAGGATGGGAGAGACCCAGTACTTC
CASSLGVRMGETQYF
>.|TRBJ2-3|TRBV27|15|.
TGTGCCAGCAGTTTCCGAGCATCAACTACAGATACGCAGTATTTT
CASSFRASTTDTQYF
>TRBD2|TRBJ2-2|TRBV4-1|16|.
TGCGCCAGCAGCCACTCTAGCGGGAGTAACACCGGGGAGCTGTTTTTT
CASSHSSGSNTGELFF
>.|TRBJ1-3|TRBV27|18|.
TGTGCCAGCAGTTTATCGGGGCCCCCAGGGCGCTCTGGAAACACCATATATTTT
CASSLSGPPGRSGNTIYF
>TRBD2|TRBJ2-6|TRBV28|19|.
TGTGCCAGCAGTTTAGGTCAGACTAGCGGGAGTGCTGGGGCCAACGTCCTGACTTTC
CASSLGQTSGSAGANVLTF
>.|TRBJ1-1|TRBV29-1|12|.
TGCAGCGCTTACAGGGAAGCGACTGAAGCTTTCTTT
CSAYREATEAFF
>.|TRBJ2-7|TRBV5-1|17|.
TGCGCCAGCAGCTTAGCGACTAACGGAGGTGGTCCCCTCGAGCAGTACTTC
CASSLATNGGGPLEQYF
>TRBD1|TRBJ1-2|TRBV30|15|.
TGTGCCTGGAGTGTACAGGGGGGGTACCCCTATGGCTACACCTTC
CAWSVQGGYPYGYTF
>.|TRBJ1-4|TRBV5-4|16|.
TGTGCCAGCAGCCACACGTCTCAGGGGACTAATGAAAAACTGTTTTTT
CASSHTSQGTNEKLFF
>TRBD1|TRBJ1-4|TRBV28|13|.
TGTGCCAGCAGTACCCAGGACAGGGCGAAACTGTTTTTT
CASSTQDRAKLFF
>.|TRBJ2-1|TRBV11-2|15|.
TGTGCCAGCAGCTTGGGGCAGGGGGGAGGAGATGAGCAGTTCTTC
CASSLGQGGGDEQFF
>.|TRBJ2-7|TRBV7-2|13|.
TGTGCCAGCAGCCCCCGCGAGGCCTGGGAGCAGTACTTC
CASSPREAWEQYF
>.|TRBJ2-7|TRBV7-8|13|.
TGTGCCAGCAGCTTAAGGACAGTTGGCGAGCAGTACTTC
CASSLRTVGEQYF
>TRBD2|TRBJ2-1|TRBV13|16|.
TGTGCCAGCAGCTCATGGGGAACTAGCGGGAGTAATGAGCAGTTCTTC
CASSSWGTSGSNEQFF
>TRBD2|TRBJ2-1|TRBV29-1|14|.
TGCAGCGCAACCGGGACTAGCGGGATTTATGAGCAGTTCTTC
CSATGTSGIYEQFF
>.|TRBJ2-1|TRBV11-2|15|.
TGTGCCAGCAGCTGGCGGGTCGAGACCTACAATGAGCAGTTCTTC
CASSWRVETYNEQFF
>TRBD2|TRBJ2-7|TRBV29-1|13|.
TGCAGCGTTATCGGGGCTAGCGGGGTCGAGCAGTACTTC
CSVIGASGVEQYF
>TRBD1|TRBJ1-4|TRBV5-1|14|once
TGCGCCAGCAGCTTGGGACAGGGGGAAGAAAAACTGTTTTTT
CASSLGQGEEKLFF
>.|TRBJ2-7|TRBV18|14|once
TGTGCCAGCTCACCAGGGCAGGGCTTCTACGAGCAGTACTTC
CASSPGQGFYEQYF
>TRBD1|TRBJ1-2|TRBV18|14|.
TGTGCCAGCTCCGAAAGACAGGGGAGCTATGGCTACACCTTC
CASSERQGSYGYTF
>TRBD1|TRBJ1-5|TRBV6-5|14|.
TGTGCCAGCAGTTCCATGACAGGGAATCAGCCCCAGCATTTT
CASSSMTGNQPQHF
>TRBD1|TRBJ1-1|TRBV10-1|14|.
TGCGCCAGCATTACCGGGACAGGGCACACTGAAGCTTTCTTT
CASITGTGHTEAFF
>.|TRBJ2-7|TRBV9|15|once
TGTGCCAGCAGCGCACTCCTAGCGTTAGAATACGAGCAGTACTTC
CASSALLALEYEQYF
>TRBD2|TRBJ2-3|TRBV11-2|17|once
TGTGCCAGCAGCTTAGGGCTAGCGGGTGTAGGAACAGATACGCAGTATTTT
CASSLGLAGVGTDTQYF
>.|TRBJ2-3|TRBV6-5|12|.
TGTGCCAGCAGCCCCGGGGGACCTACGCAGTATTTT
CASSPGGPTQYF
>.|TRBJ1-1|TRBV27|14|.
TGTGCCAGCAGTTTCAGACAGTCGAACACTGAAGCTTTCTTT
CASSFRQSNTEAFF
>.|TRBJ1-5|TRBV5-5|15|once
TGTGCCAGCACCTGGACGTGGGGGCGCGAGCAGCCCCAGCATTTT
CASTWTWGREQPQHF
>TRBD1|TRBJ1-4|TRBV18|16|.
TGTGCCAGCTCACCTGAACAGGGGTCAACTAATGAAAAACTGTTTTTT
CASSPEQGSTNEKLFF
>.|TRBJ2-2|TRBV7-2|14|once
TGTGCCAGCAGCTCTAGACTAGTCACCGGGGAGCTGTTTTTT
CASSSRLVTGELFF
>TRBD1|TRBJ2-1|TRBV5-1|16|once
TGCGCCAGCAGCATATTCGGACAGGGGATCAACAATGAGCAGTTCTTC
CASSIFGQGINNEQFF
>.|TRBJ1-3|TRBV4-2|17|.
TGTGCCAGCAGCCAAGATTCTGTAAGGGGGTCTGGAAACACCATATATTTT
CASSQDSVRGSGNTIYF
>.|TRBJ1-5|TRBV16|14|.
TGTGCCAGCAGCCACCCGGTGGGGGGACAGCCCCAGCATTTT
CASSHPVGGQPQHF
>.|TRBJ1-3|TRBV5-1|14|few
TGCGCCAGCATCCCCCGGGGAAGTGGAAACACCATATATTTT
CASIPRGSGNTIYF
>TRBD1|TRBJ1-1|TRBV19|15|.
TGTGCCAGTATACGGACAGGGAAACTTAACACTGAAGCTTTCTTT
CASIRTGKLNTEAFF
>.|TRBJ2-7|TRBV11-3|13|.
TGTGCCAGCAGCTTACGGACTGGGTACGAGCAGTACTTC
CASSLRTGYEQYF
>TRBD1|TRBJ1-2|TRBV5-1|14|.
TGCGCCAGCAGCGACCAGGGGGTCTCGGATGGCTACACCTTC
CASSDQGVSDGYTF